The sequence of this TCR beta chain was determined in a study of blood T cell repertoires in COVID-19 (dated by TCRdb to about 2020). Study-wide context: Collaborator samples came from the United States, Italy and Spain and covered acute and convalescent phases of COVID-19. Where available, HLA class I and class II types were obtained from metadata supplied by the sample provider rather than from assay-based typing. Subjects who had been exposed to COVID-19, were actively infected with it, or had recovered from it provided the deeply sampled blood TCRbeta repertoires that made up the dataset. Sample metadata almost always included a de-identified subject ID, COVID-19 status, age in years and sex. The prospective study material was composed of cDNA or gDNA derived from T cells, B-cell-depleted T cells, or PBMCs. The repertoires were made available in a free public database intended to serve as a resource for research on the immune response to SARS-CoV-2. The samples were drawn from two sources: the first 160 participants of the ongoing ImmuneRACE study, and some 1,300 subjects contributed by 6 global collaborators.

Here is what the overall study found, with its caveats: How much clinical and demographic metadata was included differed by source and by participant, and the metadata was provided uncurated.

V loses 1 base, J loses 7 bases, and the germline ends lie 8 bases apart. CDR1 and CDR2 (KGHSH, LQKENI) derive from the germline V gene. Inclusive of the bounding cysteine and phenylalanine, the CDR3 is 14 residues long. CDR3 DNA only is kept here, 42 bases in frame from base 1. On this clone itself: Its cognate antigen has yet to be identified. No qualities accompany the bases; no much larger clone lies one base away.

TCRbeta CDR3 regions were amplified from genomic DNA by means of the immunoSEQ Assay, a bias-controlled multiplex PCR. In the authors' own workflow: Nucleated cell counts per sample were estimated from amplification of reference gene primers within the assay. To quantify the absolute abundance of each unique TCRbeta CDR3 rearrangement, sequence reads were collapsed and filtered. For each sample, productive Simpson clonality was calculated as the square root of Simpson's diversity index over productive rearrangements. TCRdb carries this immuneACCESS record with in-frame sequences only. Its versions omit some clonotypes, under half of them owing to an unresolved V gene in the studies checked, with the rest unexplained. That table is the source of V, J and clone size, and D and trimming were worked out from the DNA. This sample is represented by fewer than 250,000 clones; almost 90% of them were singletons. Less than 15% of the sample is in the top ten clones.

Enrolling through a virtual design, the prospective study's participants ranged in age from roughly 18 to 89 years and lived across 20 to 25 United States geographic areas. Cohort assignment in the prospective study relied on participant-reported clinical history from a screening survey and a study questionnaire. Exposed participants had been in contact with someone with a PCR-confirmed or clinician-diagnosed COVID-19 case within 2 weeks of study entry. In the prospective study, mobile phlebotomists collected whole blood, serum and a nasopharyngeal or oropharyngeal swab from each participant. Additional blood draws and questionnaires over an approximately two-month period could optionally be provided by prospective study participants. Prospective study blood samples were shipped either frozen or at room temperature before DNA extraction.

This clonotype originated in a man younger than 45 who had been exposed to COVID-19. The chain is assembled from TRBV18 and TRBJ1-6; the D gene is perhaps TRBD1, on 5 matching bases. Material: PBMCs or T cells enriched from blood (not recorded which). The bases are TGTGCCAGCTCACCACAGGGGTTAAATTCACCCCTCCACTTT. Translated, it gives CASSPQGLNSPLHF. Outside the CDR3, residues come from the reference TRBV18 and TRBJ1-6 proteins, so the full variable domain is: NAGVMQNPRHLVRRRGQEARLRCSPMKGHSHVYWYRQLPEEGLKFMVYLQKENIIDESGMPKERFSAEFPKEGPSILRIQQVVRGDSAAYFCASSPQGLNSPLHFGNGTRLTVT.